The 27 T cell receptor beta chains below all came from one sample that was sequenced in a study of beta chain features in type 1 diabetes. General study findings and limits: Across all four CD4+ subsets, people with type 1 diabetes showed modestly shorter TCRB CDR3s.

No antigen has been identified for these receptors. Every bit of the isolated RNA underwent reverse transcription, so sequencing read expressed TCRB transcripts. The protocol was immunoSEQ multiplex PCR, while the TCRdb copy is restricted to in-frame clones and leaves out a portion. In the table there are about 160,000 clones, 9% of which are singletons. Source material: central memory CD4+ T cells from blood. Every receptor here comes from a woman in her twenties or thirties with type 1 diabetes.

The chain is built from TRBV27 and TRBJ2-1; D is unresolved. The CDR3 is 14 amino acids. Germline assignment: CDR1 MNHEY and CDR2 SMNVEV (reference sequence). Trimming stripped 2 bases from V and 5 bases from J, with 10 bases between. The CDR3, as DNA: TGTGCCAGCAGTTTAGTCCGTCTTCACAATGAGCAGTTCTTC. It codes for CASSLVRLHNEQFF.

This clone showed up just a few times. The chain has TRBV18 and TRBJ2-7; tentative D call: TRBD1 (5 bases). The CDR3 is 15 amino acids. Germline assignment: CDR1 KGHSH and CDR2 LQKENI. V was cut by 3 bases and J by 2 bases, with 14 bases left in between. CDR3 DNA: TGTGCCAGCTCACCCTCCAGGGATCGGACCTACGAGCAGTACTTC. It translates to CASSPSRDRTYEQYF.

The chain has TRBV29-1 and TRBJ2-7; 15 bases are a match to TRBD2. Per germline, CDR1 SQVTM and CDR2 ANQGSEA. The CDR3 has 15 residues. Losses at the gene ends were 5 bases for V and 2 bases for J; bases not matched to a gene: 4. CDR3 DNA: TGCAGCGTTACCGGGACTAGCGGGAGGACCTACGAGCAGTACTTC. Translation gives CSVTGTSGRTYEQYF.

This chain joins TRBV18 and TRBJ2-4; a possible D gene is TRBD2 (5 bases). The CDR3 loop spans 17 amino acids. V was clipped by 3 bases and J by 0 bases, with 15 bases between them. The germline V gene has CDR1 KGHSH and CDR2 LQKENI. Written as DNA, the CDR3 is TGTGCCAGCTCACCTGTACAAGGGAGTATAGCCAAAAACATTCAGTACTTC. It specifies CASSPVQGSIAKNIQYF.

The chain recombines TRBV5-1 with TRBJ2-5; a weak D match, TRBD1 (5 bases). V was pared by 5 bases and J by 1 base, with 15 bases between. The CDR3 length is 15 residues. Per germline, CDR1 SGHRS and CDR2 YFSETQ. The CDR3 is CASSWAGMSQETQYF. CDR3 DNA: TGCGCCAGCAGTTGGGCAGGGATGAGCCAAGAGACCCAGTACTTC.

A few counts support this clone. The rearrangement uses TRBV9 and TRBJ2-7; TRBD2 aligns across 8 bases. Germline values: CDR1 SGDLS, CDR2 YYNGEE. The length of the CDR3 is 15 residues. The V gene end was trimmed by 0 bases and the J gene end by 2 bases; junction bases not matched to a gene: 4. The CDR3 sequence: CASSVEASGPYEQYF. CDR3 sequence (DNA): TGTGCCAGCAGCGTAGAGGCTAGCGGGCCCTACGAGCAGTACTTC.

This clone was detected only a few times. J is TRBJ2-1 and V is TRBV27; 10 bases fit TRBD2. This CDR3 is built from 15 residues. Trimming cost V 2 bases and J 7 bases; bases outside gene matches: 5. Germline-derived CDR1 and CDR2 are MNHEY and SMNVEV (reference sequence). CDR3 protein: CASSLQREGRNEQFF. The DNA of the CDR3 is TGTGCCAGCAGTTTACAGCGGGAGGGCCGGAATGAGCAGTTCTTC.

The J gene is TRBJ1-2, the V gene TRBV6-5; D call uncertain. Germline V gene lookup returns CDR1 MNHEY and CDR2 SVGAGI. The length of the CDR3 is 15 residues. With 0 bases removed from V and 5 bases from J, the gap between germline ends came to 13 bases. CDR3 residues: CASSYSAGPGYGYTF. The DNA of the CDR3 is TGTGCCAGCAGTTACTCGGCCGGTCCGGGGTATGGCTACACCTTC.

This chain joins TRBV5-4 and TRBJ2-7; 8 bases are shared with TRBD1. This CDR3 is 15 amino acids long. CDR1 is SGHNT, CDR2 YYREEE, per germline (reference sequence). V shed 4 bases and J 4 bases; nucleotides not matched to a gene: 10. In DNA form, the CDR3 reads TGTGCCAGCAGCCCACAGGGGGTCGGGCTTTACGAGCAGTACTTC. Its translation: CASSPQGVGLYEQYF. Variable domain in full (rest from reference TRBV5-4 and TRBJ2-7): ETGVTQSPTHLIKTRGQQVTLRCSSQSGHNTVSWYQQALGQGPQFIFQYYREEENGRGNFPPRFSGLQFPNYSSELNVNALELDDSALYLCASSPQGVGLYEQYFGPGTRLTVT.

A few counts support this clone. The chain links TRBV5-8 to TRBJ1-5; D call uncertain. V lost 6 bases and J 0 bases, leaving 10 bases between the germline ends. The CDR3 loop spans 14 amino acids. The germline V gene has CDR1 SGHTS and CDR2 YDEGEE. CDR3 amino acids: CASTLEYSNQPQHF. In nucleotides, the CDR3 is TGTGCCAGCACTCTCGAGTATAGCAATCAGCCCCAGCATTTT.

The CDR3 loop is CASSRGLAAYNEQFF. The CDR3 nucleotides are TGTGCCAGCAGCCGGGGACTAGCGGCTTACAATGAGCAGTTCTTC. The rearrangement links TRBV7-9 to TRBJ2-1, with 11 bases that match TRBD2. The trim removed 5 bases at V and 4 bases at J, leaving 4 bases unmatched. The length of the CDR3 is 15 residues. The V gene's germline CDR1 is SEHNR and CDR2 FQNEAQ (reference sequence).

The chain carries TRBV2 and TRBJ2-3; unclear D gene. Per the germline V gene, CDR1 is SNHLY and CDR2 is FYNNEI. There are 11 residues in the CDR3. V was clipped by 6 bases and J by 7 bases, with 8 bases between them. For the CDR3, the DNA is TGTGCCAGCAGCGTTACAAATACGCAGTATTTT. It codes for CASSVTNTQYF.

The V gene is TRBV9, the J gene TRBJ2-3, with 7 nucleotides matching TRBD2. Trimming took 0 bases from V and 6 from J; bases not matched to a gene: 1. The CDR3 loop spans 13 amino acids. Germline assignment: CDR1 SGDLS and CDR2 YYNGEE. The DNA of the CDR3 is TGTGCCAGCAGCGTAGGGGAGGGGGATACGCAGTATTTT. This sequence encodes CASSVGEGDTQYF.

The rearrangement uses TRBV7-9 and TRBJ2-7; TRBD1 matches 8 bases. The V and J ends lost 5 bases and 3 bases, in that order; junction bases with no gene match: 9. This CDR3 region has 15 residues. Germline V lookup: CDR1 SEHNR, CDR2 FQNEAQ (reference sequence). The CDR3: CASSTQGARSYEQYF. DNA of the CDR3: TGTGCCAGCAGCACTCAGGGGGCGAGAAGCTACGAGCAGTACTTC.

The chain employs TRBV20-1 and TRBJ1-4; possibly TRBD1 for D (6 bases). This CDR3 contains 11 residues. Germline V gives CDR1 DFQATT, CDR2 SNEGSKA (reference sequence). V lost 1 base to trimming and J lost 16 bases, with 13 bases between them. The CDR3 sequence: CSARGVGGQFF. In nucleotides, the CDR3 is TGCAGTGCTAGAGGGGTGGGGGGGCAGTTTTTT.

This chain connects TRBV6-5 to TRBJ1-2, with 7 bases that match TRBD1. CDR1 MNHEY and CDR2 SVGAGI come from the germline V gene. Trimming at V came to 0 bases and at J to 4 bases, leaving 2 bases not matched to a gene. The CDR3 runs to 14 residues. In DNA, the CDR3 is TGTGCCAGCAGTTACTCGACAGGGCCCTATGGCTACACCTTC. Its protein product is CASSYSTGPYGYTF.

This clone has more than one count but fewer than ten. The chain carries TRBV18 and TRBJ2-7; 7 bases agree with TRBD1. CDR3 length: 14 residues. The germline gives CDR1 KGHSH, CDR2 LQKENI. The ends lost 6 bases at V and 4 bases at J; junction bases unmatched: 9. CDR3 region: CASSRDSERYEQYF. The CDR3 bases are TGTGCCAGCTCCCGGGACAGTGAGAGGTACGAGCAGTACTTC.

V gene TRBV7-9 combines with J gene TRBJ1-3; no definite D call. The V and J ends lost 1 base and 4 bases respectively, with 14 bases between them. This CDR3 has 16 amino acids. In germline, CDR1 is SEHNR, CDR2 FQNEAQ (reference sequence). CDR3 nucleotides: TGTGCCAGCAGCTTAGATTGGGCCCTCTCAGGAAACACCATATATTTT. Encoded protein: CASSLDWALSGNTIYF.

The CDR3 loop is CASSLRQFRETQYF. CDR3 DNA sequence: TGTGCCAGCAGCTTAAGGCAGTTCAGGGAGACCCAGTACTTC. The chain joins TRBV7-6 to TRBJ2-5; D ambiguous. The length of the CDR3 is 14 residues. Trimming removed 2 bases from V and 5 bases from J, with 12 bases in between. CDR1 SGHVS and CDR2 FNYEAQ come from the germline V gene.

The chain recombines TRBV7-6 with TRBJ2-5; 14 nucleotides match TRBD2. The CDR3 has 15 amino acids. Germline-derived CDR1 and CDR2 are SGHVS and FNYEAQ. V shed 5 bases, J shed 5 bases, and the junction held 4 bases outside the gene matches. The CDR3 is CASSPRTSGGETQYF. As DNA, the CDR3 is TGTGCCAGCAGCCCCCGGACTAGCGGGGGGGAGACCCAGTACTTC. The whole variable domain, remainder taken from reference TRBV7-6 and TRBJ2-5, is GAGVSQSPRYKVTKRGQDVALRCDPISGHVSLYWYRQALGQGPEFLTYFNYEAQQDKSGLPNDRFSAERPEGSISTLTIQRTEQRDSAMYRCASSPRTSGGETQYFGPGTRLLVL.

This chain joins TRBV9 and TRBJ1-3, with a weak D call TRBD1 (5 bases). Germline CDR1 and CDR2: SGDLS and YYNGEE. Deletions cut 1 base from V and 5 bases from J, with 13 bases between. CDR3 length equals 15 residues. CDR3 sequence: CASSVQGNYRNTIYF. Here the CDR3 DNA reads TGTGCCAGCAGCGTACAGGGAAACTATAGAAACACCATATATTTT.

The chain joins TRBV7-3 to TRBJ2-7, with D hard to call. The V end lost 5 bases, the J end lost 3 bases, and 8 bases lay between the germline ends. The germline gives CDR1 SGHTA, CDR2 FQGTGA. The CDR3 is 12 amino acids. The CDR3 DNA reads TGTGCCAGCAGCCCTCAGAACTACGAGCAGTACTTC. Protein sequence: CASSPQNYEQYF. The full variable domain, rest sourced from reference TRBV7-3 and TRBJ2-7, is GAGVSQTPSNKVTEKGKYVELRCDPISGHTALYWYRQSLGQGPEFLIYFQGTGAADDSGLPNDRFFAVRPEGSVSTLKIQRTERGDSAVYLCASSPQNYEQYFGPGTRLTVT.

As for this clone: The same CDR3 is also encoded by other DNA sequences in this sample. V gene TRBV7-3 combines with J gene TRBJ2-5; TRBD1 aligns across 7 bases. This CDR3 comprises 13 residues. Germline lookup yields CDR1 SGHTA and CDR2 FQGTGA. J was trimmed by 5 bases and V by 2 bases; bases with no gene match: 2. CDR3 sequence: CASSLDREETQYF. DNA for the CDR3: TGTGCCAGCAGCTTAGACAGGGAGGAGACCCAGTACTTC.

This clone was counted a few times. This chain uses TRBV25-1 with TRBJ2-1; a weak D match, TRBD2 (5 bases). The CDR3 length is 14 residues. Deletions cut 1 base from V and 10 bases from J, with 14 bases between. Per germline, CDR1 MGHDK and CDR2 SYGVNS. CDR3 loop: CASSEWRPSGEQFF. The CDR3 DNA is TGTGCCAGCAGTGAATGGCGGCCGTCGGGGGAGCAGTTCTTC.

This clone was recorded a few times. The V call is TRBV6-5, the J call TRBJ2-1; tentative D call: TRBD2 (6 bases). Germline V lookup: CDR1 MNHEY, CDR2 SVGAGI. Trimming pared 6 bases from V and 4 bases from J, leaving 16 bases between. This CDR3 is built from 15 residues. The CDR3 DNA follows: TGTGCCAGCAGGCAACGACTAGTGGGGTACAATGAGCAGTTCTTC. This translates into CASRQRLVGYNEQFF.

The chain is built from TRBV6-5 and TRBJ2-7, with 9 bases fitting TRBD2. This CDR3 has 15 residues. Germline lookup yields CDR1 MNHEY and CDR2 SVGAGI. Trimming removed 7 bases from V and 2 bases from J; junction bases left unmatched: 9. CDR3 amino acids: CASTSPASGTYEQYF. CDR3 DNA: TGTGCCAGCACCTCCCCGGCTAGCGGGACCTACGAGCAGTACTTC.

The CDR3 sequence: CASSLSSSLETQYF. CDR3 coding DNA: TGTGCCAGCAGCTTAAGTAGTAGCTTGGAGACCCAGTACTTC. The rearrangement uses TRBV11-2 and TRBJ2-5; D ambiguous. V was shortened by 2 bases and J by 5 bases, with 12 bases between the two germline ends. Per the germline V gene, CDR1 is SGHAT and CDR2 is FQNNGV. The CDR3 sequence is 14 residues long.